This T cell receptor (beta chain) is drawn from a study of blood T cell repertoires in COVID-19. Study-wide context: Spain, Italy and the United States supplied samples that represented acute and convalescent COVID-19.

This CDR3 has 16 residues. After removal of 3 bases from V and 4 bases from J, the junction contained 11 bases not matched to a gene. Germline V gene data show CDR1 as LGHDT and CDR2 as YNNKEL (reference sequence). Original processing notes: The authors estimated nucleated cell counts from reference gene primer amplification. The method was immunoSEQ multiplex PCR; TCRdb's version includes in-frame clones alone and lacks a portion of them. D and trimming were read from the DNA, whereas the V and J calls and clone size are those reported in that table. This sample carries about 210,000 clones, roughly 85% of them seen once, and the ten largest clones take about 2.4%.

The chain uses TRBV3-1 (or the pseudogene TRBV3-2) and TRBJ2-5; TRBD2 matches at 7 bases. The sequenced sample was peripheral blood. The clonotype originates from a woman in her 70s with COVID-19, enrolled during active disease. DNA for the CDR3: TGTGCCAGCAGCCAGGTTCTAGCGGCCGCTGGAGAGACCCAGTACTTC. Translating it yields CASSQVLAAAGETQYF.